The 25 T cell receptor beta chains presented below share a single source sample, sequenced in a study of shared clonotypes between healthy human individuals. The repertoire was sequenced with immunoSEQ multiplex PCR; TCRdb's copy has only in-frame clones and lacks some. Seen here are 1,100,000 or so clones, around 82% observed once, and the top ten hold 0.4% to 0.55%. The sequenced sample consisted of memory CD4+ T cells from PBMCs. Regarding subset: CD45RA-negative fraction. The receptors originated from a man aged 18 to 29 in good health. Some clones in this sample may be carry-over from other donors' samples.

J is TRBJ2-7 and V is TRBV7-2; D gene unclear. Trimming cost V 1 base and J 3 bases, with 13 bases left between them. The CDR3 consists of 15 residues. In germline, CDR1 is SGHTA, CDR2 FQGNSA. The CDR3 protein is CASSLGVGLIYEQYF. The CDR3 nucleotides read TGTGCCAGCAGCTTAGGGGTAGGTCTAATCTACGAGCAGTACTTC.

V is TRBV28 and J is TRBJ2-7; D gene uncertain. There are 15 residues in the CDR3. From germline, CDR1 is MDHEN and CDR2 SYDVKM. The V and J ends lost 6 bases and 5 bases respectively, with 20 bases between them. In nucleotides, the CDR3 is TGTGCCAGCAGCCAAATTGACATCTTGGCCCACGAGCAGTACTTC. This gives the protein CASSQIDILAHEQYF.

The chain carries TRBV9 and TRBJ2-6; tentative D call: TRBD1 (5 bases). The V and J ends lost 3 bases and 2 bases respectively, with 9 bases between them. CDR3 length: 15 amino acids. Germline CDR1 SGDLS, CDR2 YYNGEE. The CDR3: CASSALGPGANVLTF. The CDR3 nucleotides read TGTGCCAGCAGCGCGCTGGGGCCTGGGGCCAACGTCCTGACTTTC. The whole variable domain, remainder taken from reference TRBV9 and TRBJ2-6, is DSGVTQTPKHLITATGQRVTLRCSPRSGDLSVYWYQQSLDQGLQFLIQYYNGEERAKGNILERFSAQQFPDLHSELNLSSLELGDSALYFCASSALGPGANVLTFGAGSRLTVL.

The chain uses TRBV2 and TRBJ1-1, with D unresolved. V lost 5 bases and J 4 bases, leaving 14 bases between the germline ends. There are 14 residues in the CDR3. Per germline, CDR1 SNHLY and CDR2 FYNNEI. CDR3 sequence: CASSFLPGGTEAFF. DNA of the CDR3: TGTGCCAGCAGTTTCTTACCAGGAGGCACTGAAGCTTTCTTT.

The rearrangement joins TRBV5-1 to TRBJ2-3, with 8 bases matching TRBD1. This CDR3 contains 13 residues. The germline V gene encodes CDR1 SGHRS and CDR2 YFSETQ. V trimming: 4 bases; J trimming: 14 bases; junction bases outside the gene matches: 12. CDR3 loop: CASSATPGQVAYF. The CDR3 region has the DNA TGCGCCAGCAGCGCGACCCCGGGACAGGTCGCGTATTTT.

The V and J genes are TRBV25-1 and TRBJ1-3, with D maybe TRBD1 (6 bases). V shed 3 bases and J shed 2 bases, with 14 bases lying between them. The CDR3 is 16 amino acids. The V gene's germline CDR1 is MGHDK and CDR2 SYGVNS. CDR3 in amino acids: CASSDPGTMTGNTIYF. In nucleotides, the CDR3 is TGTGCCAGCAGTGATCCCGGGACAATGACTGGAAACACCATATATTTT.

Details on this clone: Different DNA sequences within this sample yield the same CDR3. This rearrangement joins TRBV18 to TRBJ1-1; tentative D call: TRBD1 (6 bases). Trimming took off 3 bases at V and 5 bases at J, with 13 bases between the two ends. This CDR3 contains 14 residues. Germline loops: CDR1 KGHSH, CDR2 LQKENI. CDR3 loop: CASSPQGLGTEAFF. The CDR3 DNA sequence: TGTGCCAGCTCACCGCAGGGGTTGGGGACTGAAGCTTTCTTT. The full variable domain, with the rest looked up from reference TRBV18 and TRBJ1-1, is NAGVMQNPRHLVRRRGQEARLRCSPMKGHSHVYWYRQLPEEGLKFMVYLQKENIIDESGMPKERFSAEFPKEGPSILRIQQVVRGDSAAYFCASSPQGLGTEAFFGQGTRLTVV.

Written as DNA, the CDR3 is TGCAGCGTTGCTCGACAGACGATGAACACTGAAGCTTTCTTT. This translates into CSVARQTMNTEAFF. This chain links TRBV29-1 with TRBJ1-1; D is possibly TRBD1 (5 bases). Germline-derived CDR1 and CDR2 are SQVTM and ANQGSEA. This CDR3 has 14 residues. With 4 bases removed from V and 0 bases from J, the gap between germline ends came to 12 bases.

The J gene is TRBJ2-3, the V gene TRBV2; D gene ambiguous. Germline V gives CDR1 SNHLY, CDR2 FYNNEI. The CDR3 covers 14 residues. V dropped 4 bases and J dropped 5 bases, with 13 bases sitting between them. This chain's CDR3 is CASSVNSAEDTQYF. DNA for the CDR3: TGTGCCAGCAGTGTCAACTCGGCGGAAGATACGCAGTATTTT.

The chain combines TRBV6-1 with TRBJ2-7, with 10 bases fitting TRBD1. CDR1 and CDR2 from the germline V gene are MNHNS and SASEGT. CDR3 length: 15 amino acids. V dropped 6 bases and J dropped 0; count of bases not matched to a gene: 5. The CDR3 nucleotides are TGTGCCAGCAGGAGGACAGGGGGTAGCTCCTACGAGCAGTACTTC. It specifies CASRRTGGSSYEQYF.

This clone was found a few times. J is TRBJ2-3 and V is TRBV28, with D possibly matching TRBD1 (5 bases). From germline, CDR1 is MDHEN and CDR2 SYDVKM. Trimming removed 4 bases at V and 6 bases at J, with 26 bases between. This CDR3 contains 18 residues. CDR3 sequence: CASSSPGWGRNYVDTQYF. The CDR3 bases are TGTGCCAGCAGTTCCCCCGGTTGGGGCAGGAACTATGTTGATACGCAGTATTTT.

The chain joins TRBV21-1 to TRBJ2-7. TRBV21-1 counts as a pseudogene. The CDR3 spans 14 residues. CDR3 nucleotides: TGTGCCAGCAGCCGCACGAGTGAAGGCTACGAGCAGTACTTC. Amino acid sequence: CASSRTSEGYEQYF.

The rearrangement links TRBV29-1 to TRBJ2-3; D possibly corresponds to TRBD2 (6 bases). In germline, CDR1 is SQVTM, CDR2 ANQGSEA. The V and J ends lost 1 base and 5 bases respectively, with 7 bases between them. The length of the CDR3 is 12 residues. This CDR3 reads CSVEGGVDTQYF. The CDR3 region has the DNA TGCAGCGTTGAAGGGGGGGTAGATACGCAGTATTTT.

This rearrangement joins TRBV2 to TRBJ2-5; perhaps D is TRBD1 or TRBD2 (5 bases each). The CDR3 has 13 amino acids. In germline, CDR1 is SNHLY, CDR2 FYNNEI. Trimming removed 7 bases at V and 1 base at J, with 10 bases between. CDR3 bases: TGTGCCAGCACGTCGGGGACCCAAGAGACCCAGTACTTC. It yields the protein CASTSGTQETQYF. Combining the CDR3 with reference TRBV2 and TRBJ2-5 gives the whole variable domain EPEVTQTPSHQVTQMGQEVILRCVPISNHLYFYWYRQILGQKVEFLVSFYNNEISEKSEIFDDQFSVERPDGSNFTLKIRSTKLEDSAMYFCASTSGTQETQYFGPGTRLLVL.

This chain joins TRBV28 and TRBJ1-1; D remains unclear. CDR3 length equals 16 residues. V lost 7 bases and J lost 1, with 19 bases in between. Germline CDR1 is MDHEN and CDR2 is SYDVKM. The CDR3 loop is CASKYNVRSPNTEAFF. DNA of the CDR3: TGTGCCAGCAAATATAACGTCAGAAGCCCGAACACTGAAGCTTTCTTT. The complete variable domain, with remaining parts taken from reference TRBV28 and TRBJ1-1, reads DVKVTQSSRYLVKRTGEKVFLECVQDMDHENMFWYRQDPGLGLRLIYFSYDVKMKEKGDIPEGYSVSREKKERFSLILESASTNQTSMYLCASKYNVRSPNTEAFFGQGTRLTVV.

This clone appeared a single time. J is TRBJ1-1 and V is TRBV9, with D perhaps TRBD1 (5 bases). Germline V gene sequence: CDR1 SGDLS, CDR2 YYNGEE. Deletions cut 3 bases from V and 4 bases from J, with 13 bases between. The CDR3 is made up of 14 amino acids. The CDR3 DNA sequence: TGTGCCAGCAGCGCCGGGGTTGGGGGCACTGAAGCTTTCTTT. It encodes CASSAGVGGTEAFF.

This clone was detected only a few times. A read error is possible here, since a much larger clone lies one base away. This sample includes further DNA sequences coding for the same CDR3. The chain combines TRBV18 with TRBJ1-5; D gene unclear. CDR3 length equals 13 residues. Trimming stripped 3 bases from V and 2 bases from J, with 5 bases between. Germline V gene lookup returns CDR1 KGHSH and CDR2 LQKENI. This CDR3 reads CASSPTGNQPQHF. In DNA, the CDR3 is TGTGCCAGCTCACCCACAGGCAATCAGCCCCAGCATTTT.

The chain combines TRBV11-2 with TRBJ1-2, with D perhaps matching TRBD1 (5 bases). Germline CDR1 is SGHAT and CDR2 is FQNNGV. Deletions cut 4 bases from V and 3 bases from J, with 15 bases between. The CDR3 is 15 amino acids. The CDR3 DNA reads as TGTGCCAGCAGCTCCCCGAGGCAGGGTGACTATGGCTACACCTTC. Residues: CASSSPRQGDYGYTF.

J is TRBJ2-1 and V is TRBV28; possible D gene TRBD2, 6 bases. The CDR3 is 14 amino acids. Per the germline V gene, CDR1 is MDHEN and CDR2 is SYDVKM. Trimming took off 4 bases at V and 8 bases at J, with 15 bases between the two ends. This CDR3 reads CASSSGLAADEQFF. CDR3 DNA: TGTGCCAGCAGTTCGGGACTGGCCGCGGATGAGCAGTTCTTC.

The rearrangement links TRBV6-5 to TRBJ2-1; the D is unclear. Trimming took 6 bases from V and 9 from J, leaving 21 bases between them. CDR1 MNHEY and CDR2 SVGAGI come from the germline V gene. CDR3 length equals 15 residues. CDR3 region: CASRQLGSHEVEQFF. For the CDR3, the DNA is TGTGCCAGCAGACAGTTAGGATCTCATGAGGTTGAGCAGTTCTTC.

The chain combines TRBV11-2 with TRBJ1-4; TRBD1 is a possible D gene (6 bases). The V gene lost 6 bases and the J gene lost 8 bases, with 13 bases spanning the gap. The germline V gene encodes CDR1 SGHAT and CDR2 FQNNGV. The CDR3 is made up of 13 amino acids. CDR3 region: CASRERTAEKLFF. The CDR3 DNA reads TGTGCCAGCAGAGAAAGGACAGCCGAAAAACTGTTTTTT.

The J gene is TRBJ1-2, the V gene TRBV5-4, with a possible D match to TRBD1 (5 bases). The germline V gene encodes CDR1 SGHNT and CDR2 YYREEE (reference sequence). CDR3 length equals 16 residues. V dropped 4 bases and J dropped 4 bases, with 20 bases sitting between them. The CDR3 is CASSPRIGTGGYGYTF. Written as DNA, the CDR3 is TGTGCCAGCAGCCCCAGGATAGGGACTGGGGGCTATGGCTACACCTTC.

J is TRBJ1-3 and V is TRBV28, with TRBD1 matching over 9 bases. J gave up 8 bases and V 6 bases, and 11 bases lay outside the gene matches. The V gene's germline CDR1 is MDHEN and CDR2 SYDVKM. The CDR3 loop spans 15 amino acids. The CDR3 DNA sequence: TGTGCCAGCAGCACCTCGGGACAGGGCGGCGACACCATATATTTT. It is translated as CASSTSGQGGDTIYF.

This clone was detected once. The chain links TRBV29-1 to TRBJ2-7; no definite D call. V was cut by 5 bases and J by 6 bases, with 17 bases left in between. CDR1 is SQVTM, CDR2 ANQGSEA, per germline. The CDR3 sequence is 13 residues long. The CDR3 nucleotides read TGCAGCGTTATGACATCCCCTACGGCCGAGCAGTACTTC. Its protein is CSVMTSPTAEQYF.

The chain links TRBV25-1 to TRBJ2-1; 7 bases agree with TRBD1. After removal of 3 bases from V and 8 bases from J, the junction contained 4 bases not matched to a gene. The CDR3 extends over 13 amino acids. From germline, CDR1 is MGHDK and CDR2 SYGVNS. CDR3 bases: TGTGCCAGCAGTGAGCGACAGGGTTATGAGCAGTTCTTC. The encoded protein is CASSERQGYEQFF.